Shown below are 20 T cell receptor beta chains from a single sample sequenced in a study of beta chain features in type 1 diabetes (dated by TCRdb to 2016 to 2019). Library method: the immunoSEQ multiplex PCR assay. The entire isolated RNA was reverse transcribed using the High Capacity cDNA Reverse Transcription Kit, and thus expressed TCRB transcripts were sequenced. TCRdb's version of the immuneACCESS table is confined to in-frame rearrangements and falls short of the full clone set. An unresolved V gene accounts for under half of the shortfall where checked; the remainder is of unknown origin. Within this sample are about 230,000 clones, with roughly 9.6% of them counted one time only. The top ten constitute 0.03% to 0.04% of the sample. Specimen: naive CD4+ T cells from blood. What this sample's cell subset or site label stands for: true naive CD4+ T cells. The origin of the receptors is a young woman in good health.

At least ten counts were recorded for this clone. The V call is TRBV9, the J call TRBJ2-7; 12 bases are shared with TRBD2. The CDR3 covers 16 residues. Germline CDR1 reads SGDLS; CDR2 reads YYNGEE. J gave up 3 bases and V 0 bases, and 4 bases lay outside the gene matches. This chain's CDR3 is CASSVGSLAGGYEQYF. The DNA of the CDR3 is TGTGCCAGCAGCGTAGGTTCACTAGCGGGAGGCTACGAGCAGTACTTC.

This clone was found a few times. V and J are TRBV5-6 and TRBJ1-2; D is unresolved. The length of the CDR3 is 14 residues. Trimming stripped 0 bases from V and 4 bases from J, with 10 bases between. The germline V gene encodes CDR1 SGHDT and CDR2 YYEEEE. The CDR3 reads CASSLVGRGYGYTF. The DNA of the CDR3 is TGTGCCAGCAGCTTGGTAGGCAGAGGCTATGGCTACACCTTC.

This clone has only a few counts. This CDR3 is also generated by other DNA sequences in the sample. V usage is TRBV9 and J usage is TRBJ2-3; D remains ambiguous. Per germline, CDR1 SGDLS and CDR2 YYNGEE. This CDR3 contains 12 residues. V was cut by 0 bases and J by 6 bases, with 5 bases left in between. DNA for the CDR3: TGTGCCAGCAGCGTAGTTTCTGATACGCAGTATTTT. Protein sequence: CASSVVSDTQYF.

This clone came up a few times. The gene calls are TRBV30 and TRBJ1-2, with D possibly matching TRBD1 (6 bases). Germline V CDR1 and CDR2: GTSNPN, SVGIG (reference sequence). The CDR3 totals 12 residues. V was cut by 1 base and J by 6 bases, with 9 bases left in between. The CDR3, as DNA: TGTGCCTGGAGTGCGGGGGGCCATGGCTACACCTTC. As protein: CAWSAGGHGYTF.

The chain couples TRBV5-1 to TRBJ2-3; D possibly corresponds to TRBD2 (5 bases). V lost 1 base, J lost 0 bases, and 9 bases lay in between. The CDR3 is made up of 15 amino acids. In germline, CDR1 is SGHRS, CDR2 YFSETQ. CDR3 coding DNA: TGCGCCAGCAGCTTGAATACGGGAAGCACAGATACGCAGTATTTT. Translation gives CASSLNTGSTDTQYF. Supplemented by reference TRBV5-1 and TRBJ2-3, the full variable domain reads KAGVTQTPRYLIKTRGQQVTLSCSPISGHRSVSWYQQTPGQGLQFLFEYFSETQRNKGNFPGRFSGRQFSNSRSEMNVSTLELGDSALYLCASSLNTGSTDTQYFGPGTRLTVL.

The V and J genes are TRBV5-1 and TRBJ2-3; D might be TRBD1 (6 bases). Trimming left V 5 bases short and J 0 bases short, with 16 bases between. The CDR3 consists of 16 residues. Germline CDR1 SGHRS, CDR2 YFSETQ. The CDR3, as DNA: TGCGCCAGCAGAATTGGGACAAGCTATAGCACAGATACGCAGTATTTT. It yields the protein CASRIGTSYSTDTQYF.

The rearrangement joins TRBV5-4 to TRBJ2-3; 10 nucleotides align to TRBD2. The germline V gene encodes CDR1 SGHNT and CDR2 YYREEE (reference sequence). The CDR3 length is 17 residues. J gave up 2 bases and V 3 bases, and 9 bases lay outside the gene matches. CDR3 DNA sequence: TGTGCCAGCAGCTCAGGAAGCGGGAGGGCCACCACAGATACGCAGTATTTT. It codes for CASSSGSGRATTDTQYF.

This clone was counted a few times. The V call is TRBV4-2, the J call TRBJ2-7; 7 bases align to TRBD2. This CDR3 has 16 residues. Unmatched junction bases numbered 11, after V lost 2 bases and J lost 4 bases. CDR1 LGHNA and CDR2 YNFKEQ come from the germline V gene. In DNA form, the CDR3 reads TGTGCCAGCAGCCAACCCCGCGGGGGAGACTTTTACGAGCAGTACTTC. This translates into CASSQPRGGDFYEQYF.

The sample holds a few counts of this clone. The rearrangement joins TRBV6-1 to TRBJ2-7; D is possibly TRBD2 (6 bases). The V end lost 6 bases, the J end lost 3 bases, and 15 bases lay between the germline ends. The CDR3 has 14 amino acids. Germline V gives CDR1 MNHNS, CDR2 SASEGT. The CDR3 here is CASRVGGTFYEQYF. CDR3 nucleotide sequence: TGTGCCAGCAGGGTGGGCGGGACGTTCTACGAGCAGTACTTC.

This chain connects TRBV5-4 to TRBJ1-1, with D perhaps TRBD1 (5 bases). The CDR3 runs to 14 residues. V was pared by 0 bases and J by 2 bases, with 8 bases between. The germline V gene has CDR1 SGHNT and CDR2 YYREEE (reference sequence). The CDR3, as DNA: TGTGCCAGCAGCTTGGGACAGATCAACACTGAAGCTTTCTTT. Protein product: CASSLGQINTEAFF.

Many counts were recorded for this clone. V usage is TRBV7-9 and J usage is TRBJ2-1; 12 bases map to TRBD2. CDR1 SEHNR and CDR2 FQNEAQ come from the germline V gene (reference sequence). Unmatched junction bases numbered 9, after V lost 3 bases and J lost 6 bases. This CDR3 has 17 amino acids. CDR3 DNA: TGTGCCAGCAGCTTCCACCATCGACTAGCGGGAGCCAATGAGCAGTTCTTC. Encoded protein: CASSFHHRLAGANEQFF.

This clone was seen a few times. The J gene is TRBJ2-7, the V gene TRBV6-1; 7 bases are shared with TRBD2. From germline, CDR1 is MNHNS and CDR2 SASEGT. The trim removed 7 bases at V and 3 bases at J, leaving 6 bases unmatched. This CDR3 contains 13 residues. As DNA, the CDR3 is TGTGCCAGCAATCTAGCGGCAGTCTACGAGCAGTACTTC. Translating it yields CASNLAAVYEQYF.

This clone was counted many times. The rearrangement links TRBV23-1 to TRBJ1-5, with D unclear. TRBV23-1 is reported as an ORF; its role is uncertain. The CDR3 spans 11 residues. V was cut by 8 bases and J by 12 bases, with 14 bases left in between. The CDR3 protein is CASSPSSYQHF. In nucleotides, the CDR3 is TGCGCCAGCTCCCCGTCGAGTTACCAGCATTTT.

This chain joins TRBV30 and TRBJ2-3, with 16 bases matching TRBD2. Germline CDR1 GTSNPN, CDR2 SVGIG (reference sequence). After removal of 0 bases from V and 5 bases from J, the junction contained 8 bases not matched to a gene. The CDR3 runs to 18 residues. Written as DNA, the CDR3 is TGTGCCTGGAGTGTACGGGGGACTAGCGGGGGGGTGGTAGATACGCAGTATTTT. This translates into CAWSVRGTSGGVVDTQYF.

Only a few counts were recorded for this clone. V is TRBV7-9 and J is TRBJ2-5; perhaps TRBD2 as D (5 bases). The germline V gene encodes CDR1 SEHNR and CDR2 FQNEAQ (reference sequence). This CDR3 spans 16 amino acids. V was pared by 0 bases and J by 5 bases, with 16 bases between. CDR3 DNA sequence: TGTGCCAGCAGCTTAGCTCTAGCACCATCCGGGGAGACCCAGTACTTC. It is translated as CASSLALAPSGETQYF.

This clone was picked up a small number of times. The rearrangement uses TRBV15 and TRBJ1-5, with D possibly being TRBD1 (5 bases). Trimming took 5 bases from V and 5 from J, leaving 19 bases between them. Germline-derived CDR1 and CDR2 are LNHNV and YYDKDF (reference sequence). The CDR3 consists of 16 residues. The CDR3 region is CATSQRLGGIDQPQHF. The CDR3 DNA reads as TGTGCCACCAGCCAGCGCTTGGGGGGGATTGATCAGCCCCAGCATTTT. Full variable domain (remainder filled in from reference TRBV15 and TRBJ1-5): DAMVIQNPRYQVTQFGKPVTLSCSQTLNHNVMYWYQQKSSQAPKLLFHYYDKDFNNEADTPDNFQSRRPNTSFCFLDIRSPGLGDTAMYLCATSQRLGGIDQPQHFGDGTRLSIL.

The chain uses TRBV5-6 and TRBJ2-7; TRBD1 matches 8 bases. Germline values: CDR1 SGHDT, CDR2 YYEEEE. J gave up 2 bases and V 0 bases, and 7 bases lay outside the gene matches. The CDR3 is 16 residues long. The CDR3 DNA sequence: TGTGCCAGCAGCTTGGTTAACAGGGGGTTAGCCTACGAGCAGTACTTC. Protein product: CASSLVNRGLAYEQYF.

The V call is TRBV5-4, the J call TRBJ1-1; 11 nucleotides align to TRBD1. Germline V gene lookup returns CDR1 SGHNT and CDR2 YYREEE (reference sequence). CDR3 length: 17 residues. Germline trimming cut 2 bases from V and 3 bases from J; bases unmatched to any gene: 9. The CDR3: CASSFLAGTGGDTEAFF. CDR3 nucleotide sequence: TGTGCCAGCAGCTTCTTGGCCGGGACAGGGGGGGACACTGAAGCTTTCTTT.

This clone was picked up many times. V usage is TRBV27 and J usage is TRBJ1-1; D not resolved. The V gene's germline CDR1 is MNHEY and CDR2 SMNVEV (reference sequence). Trimming cost V 5 bases and J 8 bases, with 15 bases left between them. The CDR3 runs 13 residues. The CDR3 sequence is CASSPRVGGEAFF. DNA of the CDR3: TGTGCCAGCAGTCCGAGGGTTGGTGGGGAAGCTTTCTTT.

This clone has just a few counts. The J gene is TRBJ1-2, the V gene TRBV30, with D unclear. V lost 4 bases and J lost 8, with 20 bases in between. Germline CDR1 GTSNPN, CDR2 SVGIG (reference sequence). The CDR3 loop spans 14 amino acids. CDR3 protein: CAWIGPLRRTGYTF. The CDR3, as DNA: TGTGCCTGGATAGGCCCCCTGCGGCGAACGGGCTACACCTTC.